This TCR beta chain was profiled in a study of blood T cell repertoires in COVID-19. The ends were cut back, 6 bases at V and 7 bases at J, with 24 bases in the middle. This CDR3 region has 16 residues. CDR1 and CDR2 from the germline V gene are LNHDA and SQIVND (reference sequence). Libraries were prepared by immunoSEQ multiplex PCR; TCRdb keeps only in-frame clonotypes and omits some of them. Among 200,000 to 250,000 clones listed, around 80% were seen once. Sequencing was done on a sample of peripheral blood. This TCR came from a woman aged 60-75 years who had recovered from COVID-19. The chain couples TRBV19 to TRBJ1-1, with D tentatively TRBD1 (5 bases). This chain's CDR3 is CASSRHRSLLRLEAFF. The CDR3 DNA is TGTGCCAGTAGCCGACACAGGTCCCTCCTTCGTCTTGAAGCTTTCTTT.